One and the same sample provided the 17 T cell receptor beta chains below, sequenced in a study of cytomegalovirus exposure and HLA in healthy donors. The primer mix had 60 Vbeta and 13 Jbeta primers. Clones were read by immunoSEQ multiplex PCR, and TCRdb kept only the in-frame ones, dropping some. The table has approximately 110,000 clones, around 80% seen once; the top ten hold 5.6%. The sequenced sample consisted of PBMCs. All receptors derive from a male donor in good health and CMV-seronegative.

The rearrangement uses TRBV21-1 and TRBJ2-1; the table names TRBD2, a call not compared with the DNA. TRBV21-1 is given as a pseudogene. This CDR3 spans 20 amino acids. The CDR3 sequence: CASSLNLGVAGGPSYNEQFF. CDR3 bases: TGTGCCAGCAGCCTCAACCTAGGGGTAGCGGGAGGGCCCTCCTACAATGAGCAGTTCTTC.

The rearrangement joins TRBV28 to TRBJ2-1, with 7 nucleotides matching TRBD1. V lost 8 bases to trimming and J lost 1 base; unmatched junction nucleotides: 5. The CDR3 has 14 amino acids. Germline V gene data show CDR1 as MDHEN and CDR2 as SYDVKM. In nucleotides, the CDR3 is TGTGCCAGCCAAGGGGGCGCTTCCTACAATGAGCAGTTCTTC. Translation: CASQGGASYNEQFF. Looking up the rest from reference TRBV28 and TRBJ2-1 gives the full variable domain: DVKVTQSSRYLVKRTGEKVFLECVQDMDHENMFWYRQDPGLGLRLIYFSYDVKMKEKGDIPEGYSVSREKKERFSLILESASTNQTSMYLCASQGGASYNEQFFGPGTRLTVL.

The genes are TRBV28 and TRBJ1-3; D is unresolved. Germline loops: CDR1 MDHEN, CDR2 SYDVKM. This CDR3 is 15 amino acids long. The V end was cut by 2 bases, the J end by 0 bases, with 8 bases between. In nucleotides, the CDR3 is TGTGCCAGCAGTTTAGAGGGATCCTCTGGAAACACCATATATTTT. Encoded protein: CASSLEGSSGNTIYF.

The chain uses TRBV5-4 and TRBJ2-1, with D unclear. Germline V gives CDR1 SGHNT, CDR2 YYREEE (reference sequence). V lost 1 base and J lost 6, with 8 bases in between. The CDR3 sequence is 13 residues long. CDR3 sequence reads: CASSLMASNEQFF. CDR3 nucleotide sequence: TGTGCCAGCAGCTTGATGGCCTCCAATGAGCAGTTCTTC.

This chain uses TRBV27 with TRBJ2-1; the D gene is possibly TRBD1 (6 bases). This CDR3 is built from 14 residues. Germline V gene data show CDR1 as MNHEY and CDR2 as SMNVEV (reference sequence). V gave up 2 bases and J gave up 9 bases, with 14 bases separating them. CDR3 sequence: CASSLAPGAGEQFF. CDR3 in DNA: TGTGCCAGCAGTTTAGCCCCAGGGGCGGGTGAGCAGTTCTTC.

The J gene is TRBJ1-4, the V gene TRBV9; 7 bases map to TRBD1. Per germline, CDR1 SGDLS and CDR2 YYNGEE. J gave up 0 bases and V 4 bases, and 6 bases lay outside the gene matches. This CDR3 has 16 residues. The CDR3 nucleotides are TGTGCCAGCAGCCTGGCTGGGACAGCAACTAATGAAAAACTGTTTTTT. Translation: CASSLAGTATNEKLFF.

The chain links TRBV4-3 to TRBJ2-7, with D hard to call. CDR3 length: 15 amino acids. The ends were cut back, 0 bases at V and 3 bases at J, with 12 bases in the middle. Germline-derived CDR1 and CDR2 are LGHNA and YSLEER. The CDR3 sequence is CASSQENGFNYEQYF. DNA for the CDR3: TGCGCCAGCAGCCAAGAGAACGGGTTTAACTACGAGCAGTACTTC.

The CDR3 bases are TGTGCCAGCAGCCAAGTTAATTCAGGGGCGCGCGGCTACACCTTC. This codes for CASSQVNSGARGYTF. This sequence joins TRBV14 and TRBJ1-2; TRBD1 might be the D (6 bases). The CDR3 is made up of 15 amino acids. The germline V gene has CDR1 SGHDN and CDR2 FVKESK. V was trimmed by 1 base and J by 8 bases, leaving 17 bases between them.

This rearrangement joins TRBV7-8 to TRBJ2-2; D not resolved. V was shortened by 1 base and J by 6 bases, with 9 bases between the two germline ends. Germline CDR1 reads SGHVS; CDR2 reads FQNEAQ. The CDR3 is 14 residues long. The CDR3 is CASSLEVASGELFF. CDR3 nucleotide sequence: TGTGCCAGCAGCTTAGAGGTAGCTTCCGGGGAGCTGTTTTTT. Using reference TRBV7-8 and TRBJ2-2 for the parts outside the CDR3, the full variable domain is GAGVSQSPRYKVAKRGQDVALRCDPISGHVSLFWYQQALGQGPEFLTYFQNEAQLDKSGLPSDRFFAERPEGSVSTLKIQRTQQEDSAVYLCASSLEVASGELFFGEGSRLTVL.

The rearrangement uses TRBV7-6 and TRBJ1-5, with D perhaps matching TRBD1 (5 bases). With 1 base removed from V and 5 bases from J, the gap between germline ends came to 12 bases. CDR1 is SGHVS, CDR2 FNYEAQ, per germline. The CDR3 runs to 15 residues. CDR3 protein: CASSLEIGVDQPQHF. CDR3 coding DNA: TGTGCCAGCAGCTTAGAGATAGGGGTGGATCAGCCCCAGCATTTT.

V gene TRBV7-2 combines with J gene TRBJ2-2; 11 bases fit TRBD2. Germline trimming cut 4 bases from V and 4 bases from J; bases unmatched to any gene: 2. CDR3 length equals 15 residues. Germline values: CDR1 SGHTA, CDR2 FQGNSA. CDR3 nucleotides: TGTGCCAGCAGCTCCACTAGCGGGGGCACCGGGGAGCTGTTTTTT. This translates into CASSSTSGGTGELFF.

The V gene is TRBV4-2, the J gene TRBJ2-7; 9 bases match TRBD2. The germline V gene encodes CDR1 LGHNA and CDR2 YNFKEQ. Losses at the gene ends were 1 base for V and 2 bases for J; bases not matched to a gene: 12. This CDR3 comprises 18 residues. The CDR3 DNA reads TGTGCCAGCAGCCAAGTAGGACTACCGGCGGGAGGGACCTACGAGCAGTACTTC. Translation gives CASSQVGLPAGGTYEQYF.

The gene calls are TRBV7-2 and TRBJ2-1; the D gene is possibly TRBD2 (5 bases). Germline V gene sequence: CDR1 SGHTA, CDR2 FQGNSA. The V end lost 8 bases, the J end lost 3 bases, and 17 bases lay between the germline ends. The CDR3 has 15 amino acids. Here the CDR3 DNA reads TGTGCCAGCTCCAGAGCAGCGGATTTCTACAATGAGCAGTTCTTC. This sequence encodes CASSRAADFYNEQFF.

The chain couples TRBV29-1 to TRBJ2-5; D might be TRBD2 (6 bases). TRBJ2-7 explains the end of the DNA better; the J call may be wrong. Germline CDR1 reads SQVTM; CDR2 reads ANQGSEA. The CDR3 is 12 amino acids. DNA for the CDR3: TGCAGCGTTGGCAAGGCGGGGAACGAGCAGTACTTC. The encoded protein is CSVGKAGNEQYF.

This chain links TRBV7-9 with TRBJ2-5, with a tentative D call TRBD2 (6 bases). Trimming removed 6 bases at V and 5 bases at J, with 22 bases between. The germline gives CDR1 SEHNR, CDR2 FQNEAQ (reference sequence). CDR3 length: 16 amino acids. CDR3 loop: CASSRGWEDPAETQYF. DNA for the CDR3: TGTGCCAGCAGTCGAGGGTGGGAGGATCCTGCGGAGACCCAGTACTTC.

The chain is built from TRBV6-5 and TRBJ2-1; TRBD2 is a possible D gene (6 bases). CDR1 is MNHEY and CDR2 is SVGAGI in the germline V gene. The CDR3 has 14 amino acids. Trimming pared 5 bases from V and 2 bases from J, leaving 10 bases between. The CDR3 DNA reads TGTGCCAGCAGTCACAGACTAGCCTACAATGAGCAGTTCTTC. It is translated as CASSHRLAYNEQFF.

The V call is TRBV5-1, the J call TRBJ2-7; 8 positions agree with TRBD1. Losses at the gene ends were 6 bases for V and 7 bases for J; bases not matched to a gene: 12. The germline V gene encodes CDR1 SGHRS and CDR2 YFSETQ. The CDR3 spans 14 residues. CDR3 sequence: CASTEGQARGEQYF. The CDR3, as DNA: TGCGCCAGCACAGAGGGACAGGCCCGGGGAGAGCAGTACTTC.